This T cell receptor (beta chain) was documented in a study of blood T cell repertoires in COVID-19 (dated by TCRdb to 2020 to 2021). Notes on the research overall: Samples from collaborators originated in the United States, Italy and Spain and spanned both the acute and convalescent phases of COVID-19. The prospective study material was composed of cDNA or gDNA derived from T cells, B-cell-depleted T cells, or PBMCs. The dataset comprised deeply sampled blood TCRbeta repertoires from subjects exposed to, actively infected with, or recovered from COVID-19. A freely available public database, intended as a resource for researchers studying the immune response to SARS-CoV-2, is where the repertoires were released. The samples were drawn from the first 160 participants of the ongoing ImmuneRACE study and from 1,254 subjects provided by 6 global collaborators. The sample metadata nearly always contained a de-identified subject ID, COVID-19 status, age in years and sex. Where available, HLA class I and class II types were obtained from metadata supplied by the sample provider rather than from assay-based typing. Study-level results and caveats: How much clinical and demographic metadata was included differed by source and by participant, and the metadata was provided uncurated.

About this clone itself: The clone's antigen remains unknown. No base qualities exist here, and no much larger clone lies one base off it.

Collaborating institutions collected whole blood in K2EDTA tubes following their own protocols. For TCRbeta analysis, collaborator samples were shipped as frozen whole blood, as isolated PBMCs, or as DNA extracted from either sample type. Ends trimmed: V by 1 base, J by 7 bases; bases unmatched to a gene: 1. CDR1 and CDR2 (SGHRS, YFSETQ) derive from the germline V gene. The CDR3 covers 13 residues, taking in both the cysteine and the phenylalanine. Of the read, only the CDR3 DNA is kept; its 39 bases are in frame from base 1. The immunoSEQ Assay, a bias-controlled multiplex PCR, was used to amplify TCRbeta CDR3 regions from genomic DNA. From the authors' description of their analysis: The number of nucleated cells in each sample was estimated by amplification of reference gene primers within the assay. To quantify the absolute abundance of each unique TCRbeta CDR3 rearrangement, sequence reads were collapsed and filtered. Productive Simpson clonality was computed per sample as the square root of Simpson's diversity index over productive rearrangements. TCRdb's version of the immuneACCESS table is confined to in-frame rearrangements and falls short of the full clone set. An unresolved V gene accounts for under half of the shortfall where checked; the remainder is of unknown origin. V and J calls and clone size come straight from that table; D and trimming were deduced from the DNA. The sample table records roughly 140,000 clones; more than 75% of these occur just once. Over 10% of the sample is in the top ten clones.

The sequenced sample consisted of peripheral blood. The sequence was obtained from a man in his sixties with active or convalescent COVID-19. This sequence uses TRBV5-1 and TRBJ2-1, with TRBD1 identical over 8 junction bases. Read as DNA, the sequence is TGCGCCAGCAGCTTGTGGACAGGGAATGAGCAGTTCTTC. Its protein is CASSLWTGNEQFF.